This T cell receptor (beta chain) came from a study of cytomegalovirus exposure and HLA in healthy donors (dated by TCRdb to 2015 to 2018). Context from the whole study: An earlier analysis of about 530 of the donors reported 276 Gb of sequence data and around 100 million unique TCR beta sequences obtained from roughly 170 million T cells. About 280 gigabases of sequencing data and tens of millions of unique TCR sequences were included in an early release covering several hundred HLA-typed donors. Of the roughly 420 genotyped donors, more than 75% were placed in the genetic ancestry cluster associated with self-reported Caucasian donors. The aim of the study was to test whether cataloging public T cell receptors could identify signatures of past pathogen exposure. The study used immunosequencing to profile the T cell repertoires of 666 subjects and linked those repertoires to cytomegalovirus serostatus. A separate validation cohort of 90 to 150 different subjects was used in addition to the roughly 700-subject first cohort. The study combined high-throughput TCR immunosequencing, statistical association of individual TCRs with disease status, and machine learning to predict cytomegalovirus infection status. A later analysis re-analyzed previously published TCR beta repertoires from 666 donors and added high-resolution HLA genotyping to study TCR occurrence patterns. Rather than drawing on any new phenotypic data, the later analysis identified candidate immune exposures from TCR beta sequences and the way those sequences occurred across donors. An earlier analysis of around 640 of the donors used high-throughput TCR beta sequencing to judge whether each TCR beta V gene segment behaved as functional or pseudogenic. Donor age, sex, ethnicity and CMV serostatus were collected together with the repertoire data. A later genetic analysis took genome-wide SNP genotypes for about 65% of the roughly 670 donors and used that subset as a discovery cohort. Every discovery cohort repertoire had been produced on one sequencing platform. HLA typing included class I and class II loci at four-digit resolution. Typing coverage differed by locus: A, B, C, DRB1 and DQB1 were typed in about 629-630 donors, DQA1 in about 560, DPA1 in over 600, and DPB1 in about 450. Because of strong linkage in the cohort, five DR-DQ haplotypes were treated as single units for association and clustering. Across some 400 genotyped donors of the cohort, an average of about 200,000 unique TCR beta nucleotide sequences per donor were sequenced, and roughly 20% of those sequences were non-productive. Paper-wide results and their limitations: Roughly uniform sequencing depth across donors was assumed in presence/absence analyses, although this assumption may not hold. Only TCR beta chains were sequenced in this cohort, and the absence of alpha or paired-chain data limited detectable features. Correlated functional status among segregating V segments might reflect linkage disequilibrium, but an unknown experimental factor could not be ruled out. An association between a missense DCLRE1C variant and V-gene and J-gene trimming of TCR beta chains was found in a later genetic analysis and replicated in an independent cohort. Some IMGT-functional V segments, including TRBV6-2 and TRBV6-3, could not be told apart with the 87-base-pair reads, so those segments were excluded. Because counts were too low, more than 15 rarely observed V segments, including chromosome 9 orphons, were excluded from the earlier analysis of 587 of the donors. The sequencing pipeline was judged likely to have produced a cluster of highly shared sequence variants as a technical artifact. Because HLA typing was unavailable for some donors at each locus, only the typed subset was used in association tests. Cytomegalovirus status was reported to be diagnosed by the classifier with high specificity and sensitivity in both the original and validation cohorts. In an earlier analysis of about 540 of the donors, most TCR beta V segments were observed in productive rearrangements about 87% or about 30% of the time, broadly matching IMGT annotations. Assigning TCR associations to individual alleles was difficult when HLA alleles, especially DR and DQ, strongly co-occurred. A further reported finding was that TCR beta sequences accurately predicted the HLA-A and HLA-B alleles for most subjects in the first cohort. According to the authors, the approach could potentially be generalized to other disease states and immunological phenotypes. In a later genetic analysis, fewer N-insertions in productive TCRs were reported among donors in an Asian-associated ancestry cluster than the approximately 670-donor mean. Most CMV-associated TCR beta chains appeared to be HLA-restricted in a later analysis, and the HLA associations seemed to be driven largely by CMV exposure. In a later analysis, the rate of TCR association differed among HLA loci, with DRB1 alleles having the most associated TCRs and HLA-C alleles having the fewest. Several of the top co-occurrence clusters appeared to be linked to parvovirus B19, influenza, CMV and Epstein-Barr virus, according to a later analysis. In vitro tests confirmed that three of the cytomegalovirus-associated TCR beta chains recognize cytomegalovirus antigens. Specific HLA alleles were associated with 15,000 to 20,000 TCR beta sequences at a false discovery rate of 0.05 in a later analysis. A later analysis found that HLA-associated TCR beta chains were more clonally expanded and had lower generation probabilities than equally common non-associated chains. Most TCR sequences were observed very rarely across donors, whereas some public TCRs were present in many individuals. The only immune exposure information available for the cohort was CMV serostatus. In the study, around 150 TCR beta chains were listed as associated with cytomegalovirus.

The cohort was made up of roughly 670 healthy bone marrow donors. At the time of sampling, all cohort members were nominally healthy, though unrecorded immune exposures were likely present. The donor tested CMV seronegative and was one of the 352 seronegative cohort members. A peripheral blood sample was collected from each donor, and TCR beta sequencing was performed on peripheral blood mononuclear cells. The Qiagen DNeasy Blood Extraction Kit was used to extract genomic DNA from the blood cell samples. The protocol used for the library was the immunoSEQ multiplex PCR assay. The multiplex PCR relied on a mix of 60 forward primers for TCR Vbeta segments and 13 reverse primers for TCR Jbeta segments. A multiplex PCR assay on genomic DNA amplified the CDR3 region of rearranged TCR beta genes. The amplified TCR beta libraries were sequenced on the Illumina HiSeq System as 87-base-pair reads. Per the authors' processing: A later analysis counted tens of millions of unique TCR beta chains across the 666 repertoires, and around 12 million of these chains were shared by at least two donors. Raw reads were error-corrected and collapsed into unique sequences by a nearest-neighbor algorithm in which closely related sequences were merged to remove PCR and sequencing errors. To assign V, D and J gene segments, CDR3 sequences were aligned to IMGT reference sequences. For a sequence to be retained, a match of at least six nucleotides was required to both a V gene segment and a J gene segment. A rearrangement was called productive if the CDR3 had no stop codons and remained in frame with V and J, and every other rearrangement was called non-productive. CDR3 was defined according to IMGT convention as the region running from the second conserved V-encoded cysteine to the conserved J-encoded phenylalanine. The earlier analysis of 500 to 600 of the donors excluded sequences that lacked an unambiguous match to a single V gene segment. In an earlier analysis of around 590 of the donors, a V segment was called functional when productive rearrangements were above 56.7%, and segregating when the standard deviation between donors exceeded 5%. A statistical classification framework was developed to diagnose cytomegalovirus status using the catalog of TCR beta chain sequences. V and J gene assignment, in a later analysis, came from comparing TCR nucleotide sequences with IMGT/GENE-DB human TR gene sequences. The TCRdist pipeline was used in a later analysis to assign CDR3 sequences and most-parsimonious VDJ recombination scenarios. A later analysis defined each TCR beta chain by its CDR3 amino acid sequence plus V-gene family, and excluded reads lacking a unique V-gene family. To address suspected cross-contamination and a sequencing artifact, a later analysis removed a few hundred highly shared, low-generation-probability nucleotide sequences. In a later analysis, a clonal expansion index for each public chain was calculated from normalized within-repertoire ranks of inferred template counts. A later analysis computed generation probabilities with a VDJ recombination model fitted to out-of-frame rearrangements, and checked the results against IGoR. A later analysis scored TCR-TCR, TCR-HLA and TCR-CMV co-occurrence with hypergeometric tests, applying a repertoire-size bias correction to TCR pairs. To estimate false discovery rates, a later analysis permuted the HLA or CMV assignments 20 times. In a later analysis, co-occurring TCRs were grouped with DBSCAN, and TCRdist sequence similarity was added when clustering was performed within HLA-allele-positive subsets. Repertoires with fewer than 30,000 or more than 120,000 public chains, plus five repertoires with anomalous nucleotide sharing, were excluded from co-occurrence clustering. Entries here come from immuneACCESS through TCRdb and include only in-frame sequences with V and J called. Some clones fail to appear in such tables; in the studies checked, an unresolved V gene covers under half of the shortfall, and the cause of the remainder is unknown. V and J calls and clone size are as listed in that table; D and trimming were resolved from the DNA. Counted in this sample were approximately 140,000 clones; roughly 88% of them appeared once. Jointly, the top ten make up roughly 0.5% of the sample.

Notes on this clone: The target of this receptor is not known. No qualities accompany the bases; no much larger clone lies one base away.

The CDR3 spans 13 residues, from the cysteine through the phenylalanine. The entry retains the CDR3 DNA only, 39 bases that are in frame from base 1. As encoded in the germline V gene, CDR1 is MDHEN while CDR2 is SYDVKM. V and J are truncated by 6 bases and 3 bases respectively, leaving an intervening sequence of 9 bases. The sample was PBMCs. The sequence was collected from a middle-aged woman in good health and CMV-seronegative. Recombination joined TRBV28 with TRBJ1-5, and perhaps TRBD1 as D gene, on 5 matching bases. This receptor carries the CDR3 CASRTVPNQPQHF. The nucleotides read TGTGCCAGCAGGACAGTGCCCAATCAGCCCCAGCATTTT.